The 21 T cell receptor beta chains below come from one sample, sequenced in a study of blood T cell repertoires in COVID-19. Sequenced by immunoSEQ multiplex PCR; TCRdb stores in-frame clones only, minus some. Of roughly 67,000 clones detected, approximately 80% appear once; the ten largest clones hold 5.5% to 7%. The sample consisted of peripheral blood. The receptor set was obtained from a woman between 50 and 59 years old with active or convalescent COVID-19.

This clone was observed once. CDR3 nucleotides: TGTGCCAGCCGACAGGGGAGGGACACTGAAGCTTTCTTT. It is translated as CASRQGRDTEAFF. V and J are TRBV6-5 and TRBJ1-1, with 8 positions matching TRBD1. V was clipped by 8 bases and J by 3 bases; unmatched bases: 5. The CDR3 extends over 13 amino acids. Germline-derived CDR1 and CDR2 are MNHEY and SVGAGI.

The gene calls are TRBV5-6 and TRBJ1-2; no reliable D call. Trimming left V 0 bases short and J 5 bases short, with 8 bases between. CDR3 length: 13 residues. The V gene's germline CDR1 is SGHDT and CDR2 YYEEEE. The CDR3 loop reads CASSLGPWYGYTF. The CDR3 nucleotides are TGTGCCAGCAGCTTGGGGCCATGGTATGGCTACACCTTC.

The V gene is TRBV2, the J gene TRBJ1-1; D uncertain. The CDR3 is 11 residues long. Germline V gene lookup returns CDR1 SNHLY and CDR2 FYNNEI. V shed 11 bases and J shed 7 bases, with 14 bases lying between them. As DNA, the CDR3 is TGTGCCGCCGGCCGGGAATATGAAGCTTTCTTT. This codes for CAAGREYEAFF.

This chain joins TRBV4-2 and TRBJ2-2; tentative D call: TRBD2 (5 bases). V dropped 6 bases and J dropped 3 bases, with 17 bases sitting between them. This CDR3 has 16 amino acids. Germline lookup yields CDR1 LGHNA and CDR2 YNFKEQ. DNA of the CDR3: TGTGCCAGCAGATCGACCAGCGGACGTGACACCGGGGAGCTGTTTTTT. Protein sequence: CASRSTSGRDTGELFF.

This clone was observed a single time. The chain uses TRBV7-9 and TRBJ2-7; D is perhaps TRBD2 (5 bases). The germline V and J ends were trimmed by 5 bases and 5 bases, with 13 bases remaining between them. This CDR3 is 13 amino acids long. In germline, CDR1 is SEHNR, CDR2 FQNEAQ (reference sequence). The CDR3 nucleotides are TGTGCCAGCAGCCCCGGAGGCCGGAACGAGCAGTACTTC. It yields the protein CASSPGGRNEQYF.

V is TRBV6-6 and J is TRBJ1-2; possible D gene TRBD1, 5 bases. The CDR3 has 15 residues. V shed 5 bases and J shed 2 bases, with 15 bases lying between them. Per the germline V gene, CDR1 is MNHNY and CDR2 is SVGAGI (reference sequence). This CDR3 is CASSGTRGGNYGYTF. For the CDR3, the DNA is TGTGCCAGCAGTGGGACTCGGGGGGGAAACTATGGCTACACCTTC.

The rearrangement joins TRBV2 to TRBJ1-6; 8 bases are a match to TRBD1. The junction had 8 bases not matched to a gene; V was cut back by 6 bases and J by 10 bases. The CDR3 totals 14 residues. Germline assignment: CDR1 SNHLY and CDR2 FYNNEI. The CDR3 spells CASRQGDRQSPLHF. The CDR3 region has the DNA TGTGCCAGCAGACAGGGGGATCGGCAGTCACCCCTCCACTTT.

The rearrangement links TRBV28 to TRBJ1-1, with TRBD1 matching over 9 bases. Losses at the gene ends were 6 bases for V and 3 bases for J; bases not matched to a gene: 11. Germline CDR1 is MDHEN and CDR2 is SYDVKM. The CDR3 length is 16 residues. The CDR3 spells CASSPTPGQGYTEAFF. CDR3 bases: TGTGCCAGCAGCCCAACTCCCGGACAGGGGTACACTGAAGCTTTCTTT.

V and J are TRBV4-3 and TRBJ1-3, with no clear D. Trimming removed 0 bases at V and 5 bases at J, with 8 bases between. CDR1 is LGHNA and CDR2 is YSLEER in the germline V gene. This CDR3 region has 14 residues. CDR3 protein: CASSQETFRNTIYF. CDR3 coding DNA: TGCGCCAGCAGCCAAGAGACATTCAGAAACACCATATATTTT.

This clone was seen once. The chain employs TRBV4-1 and TRBJ2-5; TRBD2 matches 9 bases. The CDR3 totals 16 residues. CDR1 is MGHRA, CDR2 YSYEKL, per germline. Unmatched junction bases numbered 8, after V lost 0 bases and J lost 6 bases. The CDR3: CASSQDGVAGDKTQYF. CDR3 DNA sequence: TGCGCCAGCAGCCAAGATGGGGTAGCGGGAGACAAGACCCAGTACTTC.

The chain joins TRBV4-1 to TRBJ1-2; D not resolved. The CDR3 is 13 residues long. V shed 0 bases and J shed 7 bases, with 9 bases lying between them. CDR1 is MGHRA, CDR2 YSYEKL, per germline. CDR3 amino acids: CASSQDQVAGYTF. The CDR3 nucleotides read TGCGCCAGCAGCCAAGATCAGGTCGCTGGCTACACCTTC.

The chain employs TRBV7-9 and TRBJ1-6; tentative D call: TRBD1 (5 bases). The V end lost 6 bases, the J end lost 10 bases, and 16 bases lay between the germline ends. This CDR3 comprises 14 residues. Germline V CDR1 and CDR2: SEHNR, FQNEAQ (reference sequence). CDR3 region: CASSMGGDRSPLHF. The CDR3 nucleotides read TGTGCCAGCAGTATGGGGGGGGATAGGTCACCCCTCCACTTT.

The chain joins TRBV2 to TRBJ2-7, with 9 bases identical to TRBD1. V lost 6 bases to trimming and J lost 4 bases; unmatched junction nucleotides: 4. The length of the CDR3 is 13 residues. Germline V gene data show CDR1 as SNHLY and CDR2 as FYNNEI. The CDR3 DNA sequence: TGTGCCAGCAGCGGGACAGGGTTTTACGAGCAGTACTTC. Translation gives CASSGTGFYEQYF.

V gene TRBV2 combines with J gene TRBJ2-4; 7 nucleotides match TRBD2. From germline, CDR1 is SNHLY and CDR2 FYNNEI. Germline trimming cut 5 bases from V and 10 bases from J; bases unmatched to any gene: 8. The CDR3 spans 13 residues. The CDR3 spells CASSLRGGGIQYF. CDR3 nucleotides: TGTGCCAGCAGTCTAAGGGGCGGGGGAATTCAGTACTTC.

This clone came up once. The chain combines TRBV7-2 with TRBJ1-6; TRBD1 matches at 9 bases. The CDR3 extends over 18 amino acids. Looked up from germline, CDR1 is SGHTA and CDR2 is FQGNSA. The V and J ends lost 5 bases and 0 bases, in that order; junction bases with no gene match: 8. The CDR3 sequence: CASSRTGQGSSYNSPLHF. The CDR3 DNA is TGTGCCAGCAGCCGTACGGGACAGGGTAGCTCCTATAATTCACCCCTCCACTTT.

This chain connects TRBV3-1 (or the pseudogene TRBV3-2) to TRBJ1-1; D possibly corresponds to TRBD1 (6 bases). The germline gives CDR1 LGHDT, CDR2 YNNKEL (reference sequence). The CDR3 runs to 12 residues. The ends were cut back, 4 bases at V and 9 bases at J, with 12 bases in the middle. DNA for the CDR3: TGTGCCAGCAGCCCGGGGGGCCGGCAAGCTTTCTTT. This codes for CASSPGGRQAFF.

In DNA, the CDR3 is TGTGCCAGCAGACCCGGGACAGGGTACTACGAGCAGTACTTC. This translates into CASRPGTGYYEQYF. This chain connects TRBV11-3 to TRBJ2-7; 9 bases match TRBD1. Germline V lookup: CDR1 SGHNT, CDR2 YENEEA. The ends lost 6 bases at V and 3 bases at J; junction bases unmatched: 6. The length of the CDR3 is 14 residues.

The chain carries TRBV10-2 and TRBJ1-1; TRBD1 is a possible D gene (6 bases). The CDR3 has 14 amino acids. CDR1 and CDR2 (germline): WSHSY, SAAADI. The V end was cut by 7 bases, the J end by 1 base, with 13 bases between. The CDR3 region is CASKWGQGNTEAFF. The CDR3 nucleotides are TGCGCCAGCAAATGGGGACAAGGGAACACTGAAGCTTTCTTT.

This rearrangement joins TRBV6-2 or TRBV6-3 to TRBJ1-2; perhaps TRBD1 as D (5 bases). Trimming shortened V by 6 bases and J by 8 bases, and 16 bases separated the two germline ends. Germline loops: CDR1 MNHEY, CDR2 SVGEGT. The CDR3 spans 13 residues. This CDR3 reads CASSLTGDRGYTF. The CDR3 bases are TGTGCCAGCAGCCTTACAGGTGACCGGGGCTACACCTTC.

The chain has TRBV3-1 (or the pseudogene TRBV3-2) and TRBJ1-3; 7 nucleotides agree with TRBD1. The trim removed 0 bases at V and 2 bases at J, leaving 19 bases unmatched. The germline CDR1 and CDR2 sequences are LGHDT and YNNKEL (reference sequence). The CDR3 contains 21 residues. CDR3 amino acids: CASSQEPPGQRRGDTGNTIYF. The CDR3 bases are TGTGCCAGCAGCCAAGAGCCCCCGGGACAGCGACGAGGGGACACTGGAAACACCATATATTTT.

This clone appeared a single time. The genes are TRBV19 and TRBJ1-2; a possible D gene is TRBD1 (5 bases). V lost 0 bases, J lost 6 bases, and 11 bases lay in between. Per germline, CDR1 LNHDA and CDR2 SQIVND (reference sequence). The CDR3 is 14 amino acids. Written as DNA, the CDR3 is TGTGCCAGTAGTATAGAAGACAGCTTTCATGGCTACACCTTC. This gives the protein CASSIEDSFHGYTF.